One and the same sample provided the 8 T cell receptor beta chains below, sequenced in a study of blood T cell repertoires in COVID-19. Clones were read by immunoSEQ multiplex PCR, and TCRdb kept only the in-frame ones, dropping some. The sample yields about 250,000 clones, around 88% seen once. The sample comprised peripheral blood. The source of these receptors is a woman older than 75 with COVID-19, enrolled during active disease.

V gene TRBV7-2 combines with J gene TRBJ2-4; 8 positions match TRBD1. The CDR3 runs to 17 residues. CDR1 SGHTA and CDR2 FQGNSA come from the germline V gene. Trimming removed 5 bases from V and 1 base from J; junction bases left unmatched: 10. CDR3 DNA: TGTGCCAGCAGCGTAACCGGGACAGGAAAGGCCAAAAACATTCAGTACTTC. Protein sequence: CASSVTGTGKAKNIQYF. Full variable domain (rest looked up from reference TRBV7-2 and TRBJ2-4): GAGVSQSPSNKVTEKGKDVELRCDPISGHTALYWYRQSLGQGLEFLIYFQGNSAPDKSGLPSDRFSAERTGGSVSTLTIQRTQQEDSAVYLCASSVTGTGKAKNIQYFGAGTRLSVL.

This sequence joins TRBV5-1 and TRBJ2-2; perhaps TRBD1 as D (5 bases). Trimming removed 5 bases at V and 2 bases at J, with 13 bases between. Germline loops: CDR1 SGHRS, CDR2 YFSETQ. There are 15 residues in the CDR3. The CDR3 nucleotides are TGCGCCAGCAGAGTTTGGACACAAAACACCGGGGAGCTGTTTTTT. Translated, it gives CASRVWTQNTGELFF.

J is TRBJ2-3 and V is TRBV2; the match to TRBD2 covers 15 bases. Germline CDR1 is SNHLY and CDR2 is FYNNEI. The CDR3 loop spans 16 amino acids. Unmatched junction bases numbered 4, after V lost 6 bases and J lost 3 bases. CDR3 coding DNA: TGTGCCAGCAGCGTGGGACTAGCGGGGGGAACAGATACGCAGTATTTT. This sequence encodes CASSVGLAGGTDTQYF.

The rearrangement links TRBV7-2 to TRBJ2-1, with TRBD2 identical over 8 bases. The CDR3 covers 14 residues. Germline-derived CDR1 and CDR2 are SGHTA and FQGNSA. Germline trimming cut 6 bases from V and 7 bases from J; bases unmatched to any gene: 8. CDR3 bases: TGTGCCAGCAGTCTCGGGGGGGGGCCTAATGAGCAGTTCTTC. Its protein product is CASSLGGGPNEQFF.

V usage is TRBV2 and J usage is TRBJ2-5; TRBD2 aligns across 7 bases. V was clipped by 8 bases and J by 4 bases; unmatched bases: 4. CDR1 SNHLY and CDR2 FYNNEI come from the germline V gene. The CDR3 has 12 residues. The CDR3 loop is CASRLAAETQYF. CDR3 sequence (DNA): TGTGCCAGCCGACTAGCCGCAGAGACCCAGTACTTC. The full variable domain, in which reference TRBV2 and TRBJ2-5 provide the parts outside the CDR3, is EPEVTQTPSHQVTQMGQEVILRCVPISNHLYFYWYRQILGQKVEFLVSFYNNEISEKSEIFDDQFSVERPDGSNFTLKIRSTKLEDSAMYFCASRLAAETQYFGPGTRLLVL.

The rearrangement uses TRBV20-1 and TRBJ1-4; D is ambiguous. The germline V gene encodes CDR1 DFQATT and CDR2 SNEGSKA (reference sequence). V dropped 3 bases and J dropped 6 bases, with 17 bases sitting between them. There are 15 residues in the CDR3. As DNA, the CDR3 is TGCAGTGCTAGTTTCCCCGGGAGCCCAGATGAAAAACTGTTTTTT. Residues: CSASFPGSPDEKLFF.

This CDR3 is CASSPSPGQGGYPYGYTF. In DNA, the CDR3 is TGTGCCAGCAGTCCTTCTCCGGGACAGGGGGGTTACCCGTATGGCTACACCTTC. The chain recombines TRBV6-6 with TRBJ1-2, with TRBD1 matching over 11 bases. After removal of 5 bases from V and 5 bases from J, the junction contained 16 bases not matched to a gene. The V gene's germline CDR1 is MNHNY and CDR2 SVGAGI (reference sequence). This CDR3 spans 18 amino acids.

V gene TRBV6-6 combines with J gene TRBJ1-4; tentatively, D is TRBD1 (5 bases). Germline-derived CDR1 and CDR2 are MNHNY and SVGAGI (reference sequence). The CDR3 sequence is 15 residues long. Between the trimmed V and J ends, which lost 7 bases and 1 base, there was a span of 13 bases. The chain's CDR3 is CASKMNRITNEKLFF. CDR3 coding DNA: TGTGCCAGCAAAATGAACAGGATAACTAATGAAAAACTGTTTTTT.